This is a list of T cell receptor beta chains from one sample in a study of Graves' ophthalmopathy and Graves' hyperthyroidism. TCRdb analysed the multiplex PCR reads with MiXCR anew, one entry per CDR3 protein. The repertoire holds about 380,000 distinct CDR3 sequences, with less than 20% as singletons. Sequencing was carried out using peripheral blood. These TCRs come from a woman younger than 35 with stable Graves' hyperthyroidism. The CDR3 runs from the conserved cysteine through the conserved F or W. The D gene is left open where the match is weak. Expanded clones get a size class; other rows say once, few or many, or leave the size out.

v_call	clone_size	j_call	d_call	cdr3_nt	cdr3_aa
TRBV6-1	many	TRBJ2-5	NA	TGTGCCAGCACCGGAACTAGCTCCCCCACCCAGTACTTC	CASTGTSSPTQYF
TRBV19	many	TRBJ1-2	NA	TGTGCCAGTAGTCTCTCCCCCCGGTACAGCTATGGCTACACCTTC	CASSLSPRYSYGYTF
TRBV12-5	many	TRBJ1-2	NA	TGTGCTAGTGGTGCGCTGGACCCTGGCTACACCTTC	CASGALDPGYTF
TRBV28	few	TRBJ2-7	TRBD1	TGTGCCAGCAGTTTACTCGGGACAGGGGTCTACGAGCAGTACTTC	CASSLLGTGVYEQYF
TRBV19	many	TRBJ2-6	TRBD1	TGTGCCAGTAGTGTAACAGGGGTTGGGGCCAACGTCCTGACTTTC	CASSVTGVGANVLTF
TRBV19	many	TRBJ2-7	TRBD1	TGTGCCAGTAGTACAACCGGGACAGGGGGTAACGAGCAGTACTTC	CASSTTGTGGNEQYF
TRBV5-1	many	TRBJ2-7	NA	TGCGCCAGCAGCTCCGCCTCAAGCAACGAGCAGTACTTC	CASSSASSNEQYF
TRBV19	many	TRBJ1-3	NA	TGTGCCAGTAGTACGACAAGCTCTGGAAACACCATATATTTT	CASSTTSSGNTIYF
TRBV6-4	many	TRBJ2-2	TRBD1	TGTGCCAGCCTTATTTCCGGACAGGGAGTTTGGACCGGGGAGCTGTTTTTT	CASLISGQGVWTGELFF
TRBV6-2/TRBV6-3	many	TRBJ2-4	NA	NA	CASSYWGRGSENIKYF
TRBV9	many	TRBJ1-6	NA	TGTGCCAGCAGCGTAGACATTAGAAATTCACCCCTCCACTTT	CASSVDIRNSPLHF
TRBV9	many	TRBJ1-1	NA	TGTGCCAGCAGCGTCGGAGGGGGGCAAGCTTTCTTT	CASSVGGGQAFF
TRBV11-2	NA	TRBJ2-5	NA	TGTGCCAGCAGCTTAGTAGGGGGGGAGGGGACCCAGTACTTC	CASSLVGGEGTQYF
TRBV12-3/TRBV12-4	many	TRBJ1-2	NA	TGTGCCAGCAGTTTTGGGGGGGCGACTTTAGGCTACACCTTC	CASSFGGATLGYTF
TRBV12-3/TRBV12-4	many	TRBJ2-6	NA	TGTGCCAGCAGTTTTCATTCAGGGTGGGGGGCCAACGTCCTGACTTTC	CASSFHSGWGANVLTF
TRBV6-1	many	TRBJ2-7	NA	TGTGCCAGCAGTGCCCCGACAGGTGCCTCCTACGAGCAGTACTTC	CASSAPTGASYEQYF
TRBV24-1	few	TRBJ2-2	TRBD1	TGTGCCACCAGTGACCCGGACAGGGTGAACACCGGGGAGCTGTTTTTT	CATSDPDRVNTGELFF
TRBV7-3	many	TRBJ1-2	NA	TGTGCCAGCAGCTTAAGCGGCGACAAAAAGGGCTACACCTTC	CASSLSGDKKGYTF
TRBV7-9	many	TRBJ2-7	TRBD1	TGTGCCAGCAGCTTCCAGGGGGCTCCCCTCTACGAGCAGTACTTC	CASSFQGAPLYEQYF
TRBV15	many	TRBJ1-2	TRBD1	TGTGCCACCAGCCCGACAGGGGGCTATGGCTACACCTTC	CATSPTGGYGYTF
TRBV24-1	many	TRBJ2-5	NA	TGTGCCACCGCCCCAGGCGGAAGTTGGGGAGAGACCCAGTACTTC	CATAPGGSWGETQYF
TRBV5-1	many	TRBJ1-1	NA	TGCGCCAGCAGCTTGGGCGGGGTAGAAGCTTTCTTT	CASSLGGVEAFF
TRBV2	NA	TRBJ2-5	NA	TGTGCCAGCAGTGCCCCAGGGGGGGCCAGGGAGACCCAGTACTTC	CASSAPGGARETQYF
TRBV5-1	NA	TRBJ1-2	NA	TGCGCCAGCAGCTTGGCCATAGGGGACTATGGCTACACCTTC	CASSLAIGDYGYTF
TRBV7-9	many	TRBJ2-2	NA	TGTGCCAGCAGCTTATGGCAGAACACCGGGGAGCTGTTTTTT	CASSLWQNTGELFF
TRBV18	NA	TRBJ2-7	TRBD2	TGTGCCAGCTCACCAAAGGCGGGGGGGCCTATCGAGCAGTACTTC	CASSPKAGGPIEQYF
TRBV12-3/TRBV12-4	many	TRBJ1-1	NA	TGTGCCAGCAGAAGGGACGGACTGAACACTGAAGCTTTCTTT	CASRRDGLNTEAFF
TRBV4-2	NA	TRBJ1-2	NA	TGTGCCAGCAGCTTTGTCAGGTCATATAGTGGTAACTATGGCTACACCTTC	CASSFVRSYSGNYGYTF
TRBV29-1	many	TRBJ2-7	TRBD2	TGCAGCGCCTTAGCGGGGAGCTCCTACGAGCAGTACTTC	CSALAGSSYEQYF
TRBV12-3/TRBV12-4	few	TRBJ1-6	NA	TGTGCCAGCAGTTTTCGTGGGGGCACTTCACCCCTCCACTTT	CASSFRGGTSPLHF
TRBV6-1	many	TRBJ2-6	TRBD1	TGTGCCAGCAGTGAAGGGACAGGCTCTGGGGCCAACGTCCTGACTTTC	CASSEGTGSGANVLTF
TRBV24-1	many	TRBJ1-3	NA	TGTGCCACCAGTGGGGCACCTGGAAACACCATATATTTT	CATSGAPGNTIYF
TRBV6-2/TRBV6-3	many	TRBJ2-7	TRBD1	TGTGCCAGTGAGGGGGCCTCTTGGGAGCAGTACTTC	CASEGASWEQYF
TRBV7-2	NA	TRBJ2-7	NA	TGTGCCAGCAGCTTAGCTGTGGGATCCTCCTACGAGCAGTACTTC	CASSLAVGSSYEQYF
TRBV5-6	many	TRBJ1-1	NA	TGTGCCAGCAGCTTGGTTCGTCCTAACACTGAAGCTTTCTTT	CASSLVRPNTEAFF
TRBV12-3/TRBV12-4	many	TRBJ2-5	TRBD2	TGTGCCAGCTGTGGACTAGACCTCCGTGAGACCCAGTACTTC	CASCGLDLRETQYF
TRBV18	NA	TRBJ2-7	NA	TGTGCCAGCTCACCAATACGGTCCTACGAGCAGTACTTC	CASSPIRSYEQYF
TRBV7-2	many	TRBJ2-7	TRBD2	TGTGCCAGCAGCACCGGGGGGGCGCCCCCTGTCCCCACAACTCTGTGCGAGCAGTACTTC	CASSTGGAPPVPTTLCEQYF
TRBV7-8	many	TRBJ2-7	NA	TGTGCCAGCAGCTTAGAACAGGGTCGGCTGGAGCAGTACTTC	CASSLEQGRLEQYF
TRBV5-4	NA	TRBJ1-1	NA	TGTGCCAGCAGCTTGGCAGGGGCAGGCACTGAAGCTTGCTTT	CASSLAGAGTEACF
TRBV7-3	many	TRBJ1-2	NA	TGTGCCAGCAGCTTAACCCCTACTGACAGGCTTTATGGCTACACCTTC	CASSLTPTDRLYGYTF
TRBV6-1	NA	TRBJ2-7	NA	TGTGCCAGCAGTGAATGGGTATCCTACGAGCAGTACTTC	CASSEWVSYEQYF
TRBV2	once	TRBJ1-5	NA	TGTGCCAGCAGTGGGGGGCCGGGAGGGTCCCGCAATCAGCCCCAGCATTTT	CASSGGPGGSRNQPQHF
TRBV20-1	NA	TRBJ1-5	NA	TGCAGTGCTACGCGCTCCCATAGGGCAGGAGGCAATCAGCCCCAGCATTTT	CSATRSHRAGGNQPQHF
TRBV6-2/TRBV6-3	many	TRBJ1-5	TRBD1	TGTGCCAGCAGTACCCGGACAGGGTATAGCAATCAGCCCCAGCATTTT	CASSTRTGYSNQPQHF
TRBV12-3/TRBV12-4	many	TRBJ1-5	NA	TGTGCCAGCAGTTTAGACACTCGCAATCAGCCCCAGCATTTT	CASSLDTRNQPQHF
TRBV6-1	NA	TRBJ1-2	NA	TGTGCCAGCAGTGAAGGGGGGGGTGGAGATGGCTACACCTTC	CASSEGGGGDGYTF
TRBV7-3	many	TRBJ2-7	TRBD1	TGTGCCAGCAGCTTAGGTTCGCCCGGGACAGGTGGCGAGCAGTACTTC	CASSLGSPGTGGEQYF
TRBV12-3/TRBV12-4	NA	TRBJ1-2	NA	TGTGCCAGCAGTTTAAGTGGCACAGGCTACACCTTC	CASSLSGTGYTF
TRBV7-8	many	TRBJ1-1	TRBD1	TGTGCCAGCAGCCCGGGACAGCACCCCACTGAAGCTTTCTTT	CASSPGQHPTEAFF
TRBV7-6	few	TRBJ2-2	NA	TGTGCCAGCAGCTTCGACGCGCCCGCCGGGGAGCTGTTTTTT	CASSFDAPAGELFF
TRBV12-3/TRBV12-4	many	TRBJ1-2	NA	TGTGCCAGCAGTTTCGGCAGGGCCTATGGCTACACCTTC	CASSFGRAYGYTF
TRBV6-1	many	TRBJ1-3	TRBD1	TGTGCCAGCAGTGTATCCGGGACAGGCTCTGGAAACACCATATATTTT	CASSVSGTGSGNTIYF
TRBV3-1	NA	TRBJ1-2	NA	TGTGCCAGCAGCGGCCGGGACACGAGGGTCTATGGCTACACCTTC	CASSGRDTRVYGYTF
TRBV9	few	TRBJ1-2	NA	TGTGCCAGCACAGGGGATAACTATGGCTACACCTTC	CASTGDNYGYTF